These T cell receptor beta chains were read from a single sample in a study of CD8+CD57+ T cells in acquired aplastic anemia. TCRdb fed the reads into MiXCR, producing one record per CDR3 protein. The table records hundreds of thousands of distinct CDR3 sequences, about a third of them present only once. Sequences were obtained from sorted CD4+, CD8+, or CD8+CD57+ T cells (not recorded which) from PBMCs. These receptor sequences come from a human donor with aplastic anemia. Both conserved end residues are part of each CDR3. The D gene is left open where the match is weak. Clone size is not always given. Where it is, it says once, few, many or a class for expanded clones.

abundance	v_gene	j_gene	d_gene	CDR3nt	CDR3aa
few	TRBV11-2	TRBJ2-1	TRBD2	TGTGCCAGCTCACGGGAGGGTCTCAATGAGCAGTTCTTC	CASSREGLNEQFF
once	TRBV5-1	TRBJ2-5	.	TGCGCCAGCAGCCTCCCCCAGACGTCCCCTAGGGAGACCCAGTACTTC	CASSLPQTSPRETQYF
.	TRBV12-3/TRBV12-4	TRBJ2-1	.	TGTGCCAGCAGTACATTGGAGGAGAATGAGCAGTTCTTC	CASSTLEENEQFF
many	TRBV30	TRBJ2-5	.	TGTGCCTGGAGTTTGGAGACCCAGTACTTC	CAWSLETQYF
many	TRBV2	TRBJ1-1	.	TGTGCCAGCAGTGAAGACCCAGCCGTGAACACTGAAGCTTTCTTT	CASSEDPAVNTEAFF
.	TRBV12-5	TRBJ2-1	TRBD1	TGTGCTAGTGGTAACATAACCGGGACAGGGTTTTTCTCTGAGCAGTTCTTC	CASGNITGTGFFSEQFF
few	TRBV5-5	TRBJ2-1	.	TGTGCCAGCAGCTTGACAAGCTCCGATGAGCAGTTCTTC	CASSLTSSDEQFF
many	TRBV19	TRBJ1-5	.	TGTGCCAGTAGTATCCAGGGCGGACAGCCCCAGCATTTT	CASSIQGGQPQHF
many	TRBV25-1	TRBJ2-3	.	TGTGCCAGCAGTTCCCTTGTAGATACGCAGTATTTT	CASSSLVDTQYF
.	TRBV10-3	TRBJ2-1	TRBD2	TGTGCCATCAGCGCCACTAGCGGGGTGGTTGAGCAGTTCTTC	CAISATSGVVEQFF
.	TRBV2	TRBJ2-7	.	TGTGCTAGCGGTCCCGGGACAGCTAGCTACGAGCAGTACTTC	CASGPGTASYEQYF
few	TRBV5-4	TRBJ1-5	.	TGTGCCAGCAGCTTCTCAGCGGACAGCAATCAGCCCCAGCATTTT	CASSFSADSNQPQHF
many	TRBV24-1	TRBJ2-3	TRBD2	TGTGCCACCAGTGATTTGAGTCCACTAGCGGGAGGTAGAGATACGCAGTATTTT	CATSDLSPLAGGRDTQYF
.	TRBV15	TRBJ2-3	TRBD2	TGTGCCACCAGCGGGGGGGACCGAGGGACAGATACGCAGTATTTT	CATSGGDRGTDTQYF
.	TRBV11-1	TRBJ2-7	TRBD2	TGTGCCAGCAGCTTAGGAGGGGCTAGCGGGAGCTATGGCTACGAGCAGTACTTC	CASSLGGASGSYGYEQYF
few	TRBV20-1	TRBJ1-1	.	TGCAGTGCTAGAGACAGGTTGAACACTGAAGCTTTCTTT	CSARDRLNTEAFF
many	TRBV7-2	TRBJ1-2	.	TGTGCCAGCAGCTTAAAGGGGCCCAACTATGGCTACACCTTC	CASSLKGPNYGYTF
few	TRBV4-1	TRBJ2-7	TRBD1	TGCGCCAGCAGCCAAGGTGACTGGACAGGGGCCTACGAGCAGTACTTC	CASSQGDWTGAYEQYF
.	TRBV25-1	TRBJ2-3	.	TGTGCCAGCTTGGAGGCACCGGGCACAGATACGCAGTATTTT	CASLEAPGTDTQYF
.	TRBV15	TRBJ2-1	TRBD2	TGTGCCACCAGCAGGACTAGCGCGAGTGCCAATGAGCAGTTCTTC	CATSRTSASANEQFF
.	TRBV14	TRBJ2-2	TRBD2	TGTGCCAGCAGCCAAGTAGCGGGTTTCACCGGGGAGCTGTTTTTT	CASSQVAGFTGELFF
many	TRBV10-3	TRBJ2-7	.	TGTGCCATCAGTCCCGGGTTTTCTGCCGAGCAGTACTTC	CAISPGFSAEQYF
.	TRBV20-1	TRBJ1-1	.	TGCAGTGCTTTGACAGACAACACTGAAGCTTTCTTT	CSALTDNTEAFF
.	TRBV18	TRBJ2-5	.	TGTGCCAGCTCACCGAGGGAGGCCCAAGAGACCCAGTACTTC	CASSPREAQETQYF
.	TRBV10-1	TRBJ1-2	.	TGCGCCAGCAGTGAGAAGGGGTCTGGATATGGCTACACCTTC	CASSEKGSGYGYTF
.	TRBV7-2	TRBJ1-3	.	TGTGCCAGCGGTATCTCTGGAAACACCATATATTTT	CASGISGNTIYF
many	TRBV29-1	TRBJ1-4	.	TGCACCGGGAGGGGGGTTGGGGGAAAACTGTTTTTT	CTGRGVGGKLFF
many	TRBV7-2	TRBJ1-2	TRBD1	TGTGCCAGCAGCTTATCCTCAGGGGGGTATGGCTACACCTTC	CASSLSSGGYGYTF
many	TRBV19	TRBJ1-1	.	TGTGCCAGTAGTATAGATACATGGAACACTGAAGCTTTCTTT	CASSIDTWNTEAFF
few	TRBV5-5	TRBJ1-5	.	TGTGCCAGCAGCTTGCGAGGGGTCCAGCCCCAGCATTTT	CASSLRGVQPQHF
.	TRBV12-3/TRBV12-4	TRBJ1-2	TRBD1	TGTGCCAGCAGTTTAGTTAAGGGACAGGTTAACTATGGCTACACCTTC	CASSLVKGQVNYGYTF
.	TRBV11-1	TRBJ1-1	TRBD1	TGTGCCAGCAGCTTAGTCGGGACAGGAAGTCGGAACACTGAAGCTTTCTTT	CASSLVGTGSRNTEAFF
many	TRBV7-9	TRBJ2-1	.	TGTGCCAGCAGCTTAACCGACAATGAGCAGTTCTTC	CASSLTDNEQFF
.	TRBV7-9	TRBJ2-7	.	TGTGCCAGCAGAACTAGAGCCGGGAGCTGCAAGCAGTACTTC	CASRTRAGSCKQYF
once	TRBV20-1	TRBJ2-5	TRBD2	TGCAGTGCTAGCGGGGGGGCCAGGGAGGCCCAGTACTTC	CSASGGAREAQYF
.	TRBV11-2	TRBJ2-3	.	TGTGCCAGCAGCTTTAGAGCGGGCGGTGGCGCAGATACGCAGTATTTT	CASSFRAGGGADTQYF